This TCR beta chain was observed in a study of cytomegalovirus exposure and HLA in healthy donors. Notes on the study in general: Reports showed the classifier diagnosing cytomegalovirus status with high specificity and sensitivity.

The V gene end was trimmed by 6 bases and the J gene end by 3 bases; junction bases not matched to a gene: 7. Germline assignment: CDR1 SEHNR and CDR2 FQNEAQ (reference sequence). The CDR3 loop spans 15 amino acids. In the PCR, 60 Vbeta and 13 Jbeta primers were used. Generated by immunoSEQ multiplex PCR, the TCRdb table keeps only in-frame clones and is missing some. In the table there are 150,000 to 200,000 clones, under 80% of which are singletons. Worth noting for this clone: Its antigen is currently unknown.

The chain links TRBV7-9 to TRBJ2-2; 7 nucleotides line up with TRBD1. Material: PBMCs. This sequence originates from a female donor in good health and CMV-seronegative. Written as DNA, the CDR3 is TGTGCCAGCAGTGACAGGGTCGGGGACACCGGGGAGCTGTTTTTT. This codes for CASSDRVGDTGELFF.